In its sample, the clone carrying this T cell receptor (beta chain) was seen many times. This sample was included in a study of T-cell reconstitution after alpha-beta-depleted transplantation in children. Deletions cut 2 bases from V and 1 base from J, with 12 bases between. Germline V gene lookup returns CDR1 KGHSH and CDR2 LQKENI. The CDR3 contains 16 residues. During its preparation, the TCRbeta library received unique molecular identifiers. TCRdb reprocessed the PCR reads via MiXCR and lists one record per CDR3 protein. Among 65,000 to 90,000 distinct CDR3 sequences listed, roughly a tenth were seen once.

The chain uses TRBV18 and TRBJ1-5; possible D gene TRBD1, 6 bases. The receptor was derived from a boy between 10 and 17 years old with acute myeloid leukemia, due to receive a stem cell transplant. The sequencing here drew on PBMCs, taken before TCRalphabeta/CD19-depleted stem cell transplant. The CDR3 nucleotides read TGTGCCAGCTCACCAACAGGGCAGGGGAGCAATCAGCCCCAGCATTTT. Amino acids: CASSPTGQGSNQPQHF.